This T cell receptor (beta chain) was recorded in a study of response to subunit inactivated influenza vaccine. The study, taken as a whole, reports: New T cells are recruited in small numbers by each seasonal influenza vaccination, according to the authors' suggestion.

This CDR3 region has 14 residues. The germline CDR1 and CDR2 sequences are DFQATT and SNEGSKA (reference sequence). Trimming shortened V by 6 bases and J by 9 bases, and 21 bases separated the two germline ends. MiXCR, run by TCRdb on the RT-PCR reads, gives a single entry per CDR3 protein. The sample yields approximately 530,000 distinct CDR3 sequences, roughly 13% seen once. In its sample, this clonotype was seen a few times. Its specificity is not known. This receptor was taken from a middle-aged man who received an inactivated influenza vaccine. Here the sequenced sample was PBMCs from blood, taken about 6 weeks after vaccination. The J gene is TRBJ2-1, the V gene TRBV20-1, with D perhaps TRBD2 (6 bases). DNA of the CDR3: TGCAGTGCCGTTATTAGCGGAAGGTATTCTGAGCAGTTCTTC. Translation: CSAVISGRYSEQFF.